The 29 T cell receptor beta chains below were found in one sample sequenced in a study of T cell responses to AZD1222 COVID-19 vaccine. Generated by immunoSEQ multiplex PCR, the TCRdb table keeps only in-frame clones and is missing some. In the table there are approximately 130,000 clones, 85% to 90% of which are singletons. The material was peripheral blood, obtained on day 0 of AZD1222 vaccination. The receptors derive from an adult in good health.

The genes are TRBV5-1 and TRBJ2-7; D call uncertain. The CDR3 has 14 residues. V was pared by 0 bases and J by 6 bases, with 13 bases between. Looked up from germline, CDR1 is SGHRS and CDR2 is YFSETQ. The CDR3 DNA reads as TGCGCCAGCAGCTTGGAAGGGTGGCAGGTCGAGCAGTACTTC. Translating gives CASSLEGWQVEQYF.

This clone came up a few times. V is TRBV2 and J is TRBJ1-3; 7 positions match TRBD1. Germline V lookup: CDR1 SNHLY, CDR2 FYNNEI. This CDR3 is built from 14 residues. The V segment lost 9 bases and the J segment 4 bases; nucleotides outside the gene matches: 9. CDR3 nucleotides: TGTGCCAGAAATGGGGACAGCGCAGGAAACACCATATATTTT. Translation: CARNGDSAGNTIYF.

The rearrangement links TRBV7-8 to TRBJ1-5, with 9 bases aligning to TRBD1. J gave up 5 bases and V 5 bases, and 10 bases lay outside the gene matches. CDR3 length: 16 residues. The germline gives CDR1 SGHVS, CDR2 FQNEAQ. CDR3 protein: CASSTGTGWGDQPQHF. The CDR3 coding sequence is TGTGCCAGCAGCACCGGGACAGGGTGGGGGGATCAGCCCCAGCATTTT.

The chain recombines TRBV12-3 or TRBV12-4 with TRBJ1-3; D is unresolved. The CDR3 is 13 amino acids. Trimming shortened V by 8 bases and J by 3 bases, and 11 bases separated the two germline ends. The DNA of the CDR3 is TGTGCCAGCCAGGAGACAAATGGAAACACCATATATTTT. This codes for CASQETNGNTIYF.

The chain recombines TRBV18 with TRBJ2-5; no definite D call. The V gene's germline CDR1 is KGHSH and CDR2 LQKENI. The CDR3 runs 12 residues. The germline V and J ends were trimmed by 2 bases and 5 bases, with 6 bases remaining between them. The CDR3, as DNA: TGTGCCAGCTCACCAGATAGGGAGACCCAGTACTTC. It specifies CASSPDRETQYF.

This clone has just one count. The chain combines TRBV20-1 with TRBJ1-1; D not resolved. CDR1 DFQATT and CDR2 SNEGSKA come from the germline V gene (reference sequence). V was trimmed by 3 bases and J by 0 bases, leaving 8 bases between them. The CDR3 has 13 residues. As DNA, the CDR3 is TGCAGTGCTAGTTCCCGGGTGAACACTGAAGCTTTCTTT. Protein product: CSASSRVNTEAFF.

Worth noting for this clone: Other DNA sequences in the sample encode the same CDR3. The chain joins TRBV7-3 to TRBJ2-3, with D possibly TRBD1 on 5 matching bases. CDR1 and CDR2 (germline): SGHTA, FQGTGA. V was clipped by 5 bases and J by 6 bases, with 9 bases between them. The CDR3 is 12 residues long. The CDR3 nucleotides are TGTGCCAGCAGCCCCCAGGGCGATACGCAGTATTTT. This codes for CASSPQGDTQYF.

The genes are TRBV4-1 and TRBJ1-2; D gene unclear. This CDR3 is 12 amino acids long. The germline CDR1 and CDR2 sequences are MGHRA and YSYEKL. The germline V and J ends were trimmed by 0 bases and 7 bases, with 6 bases remaining between them. The CDR3 coding sequence is TGCGCCAGCAGCCAAGACTCGGTTGGCTACACCTTC. Encoded protein: CASSQDSVGYTF.

The chain is built from TRBV12-3 or TRBV12-4 and TRBJ1-2; unclear D gene. Trimming removed 3 bases at V and 8 bases at J, with 10 bases between. CDR3 size: 12 residues. CDR3 sequence: CASSFKGIGYTF. Here the CDR3 DNA reads TGTGCCAGCAGTTTTAAGGGTATCGGCTACACCTTC.

The chain combines TRBV3-1 (or the pseudogene TRBV3-2) with TRBJ1-5; D gene unclear. CDR1 and CDR2 (germline): LGHDT, YNNKEL (reference sequence). The V end lost 0 bases, the J end lost 0 bases, and 6 bases lay between the germline ends. The CDR3 loop spans 15 amino acids. The CDR3 region is CASSQDASSNQPQHF. In DNA form, the CDR3 reads TGTGCCAGCAGCCAAGACGCTTCTAGCAATCAGCCCCAGCATTTT.

The chain is built from TRBV6-1 and TRBJ1-6, with TRBD1 matching over 9 bases. The germline gives CDR1 MNHNS, CDR2 SASEGT. This CDR3 has 14 residues. Trimming cost V 5 bases and J 9 bases; bases outside gene matches: 5. The CDR3 nucleotides read TGTGCCAGCAGTTTACAGGGGGCAGGTTCACCCCTCCACTTT. Translation: CASSLQGAGSPLHF.

The rearrangement joins TRBV9 to TRBJ1-3, with TRBD1 matching 10 bases. The CDR3 covers 15 residues. After removal of 7 bases from V and 4 bases from J, the junction contained 8 bases not matched to a gene. Germline-derived CDR1 and CDR2 are SGDLS and YYNGEE. The CDR3 bases are TGTGCCAGCGCCGGGACAGGGGTGGTCGGAAACACCATATATTTT. This encodes CASAGTGVVGNTIYF.

This clone occurred once. The gene calls are TRBV6-1 and TRBJ1-1; 7 bases match TRBD1. Germline V gene lookup returns CDR1 MNHNS and CDR2 SASEGT. CDR3 length: 18 amino acids. The J segment lost 1 base and the V segment lost 2 bases, leaving 13 bases of the junction unmatched. This CDR3 is CASSESPPTGVQNTEAFF. The CDR3 DNA reads as TGTGCCAGCAGTGAAAGCCCCCCTACAGGGGTCCAGAACACTGAAGCTTTCTTT.

The chain links TRBV28 to TRBJ2-5; weak D call: TRBD1 (5 bases). Trimming stripped 1 base from V and 2 bases from J, with 8 bases between. The CDR3 totals 14 residues. From germline, CDR1 is MDHEN and CDR2 SYDVKM. CDR3 region: CASSLYDRQETQYF. In DNA, the CDR3 is TGTGCCAGCAGTTTATATGACAGACAAGAGACCCAGTACTTC.

The chain employs TRBV7-2 and TRBJ1-1; D is undetermined. The CDR3 runs 13 residues. CDR1 is SGHTA and CDR2 is FQGNSA in the germline V gene. V was pared by 5 bases and J by 2 bases, with 9 bases between. This CDR3 is CASSLGINTEAFF. In DNA form, the CDR3 reads TGTGCCAGCAGCCTTGGAATTAACACTGAAGCTTTCTTT.

The chain joins TRBV5-4 to TRBJ2-1; D may be TRBD2 (6 bases). The germline V gene encodes CDR1 SGHNT and CDR2 YYREEE (reference sequence). V lost 0 bases to trimming and J lost 3 bases, with 10 bases between them. The CDR3 sequence is 15 residues long. In DNA form, the CDR3 reads TGTGCCAGCAGCTTGGCGGGAGTATTCTACAATGAGCAGTTCTTC. This encodes CASSLAGVFYNEQFF.

This clone came up once. The CDR3 nucleotides are TGTGCCAGCAGCTTGACCCAGTCGAACACCGGGGAGCTGTTTTTT. It yields the protein CASSLTQSNTGELFF. The rearrangement uses TRBV7-3 and TRBJ2-2, with D hard to call. CDR3 length equals 15 residues. CDR1 is SGHTA, CDR2 FQGTGA, per germline. The germline V and J ends were trimmed by 3 bases and 0 bases, with 8 bases remaining between them.

This chain uses TRBV5-1 with TRBJ2-2, with D tentatively TRBD1 or TRBD2 (5 bases each). V was pared by 1 base and J by 3 bases, with 16 bases between. The CDR3 runs to 17 residues. Per germline, CDR1 SGHRS and CDR2 YFSETQ. CDR3 sequence: CASSLPGSGDDTGELFF. Written as DNA, the CDR3 is TGCGCCAGCAGCTTGCCGGGGTCCGGGGACGACACCGGGGAGCTGTTTTTT.

Note on this clone: Mismatch with germline at one junction end may stem from a read error. The CDR3 DNA sequence: TGTGCCAGCAATTACGGGACCCGGTACGAGCAGTACTTC. It specifies CASNYGTRYEQYF. The genes are TRBV6-2 or TRBV6-3 and TRBJ2-7; perhaps D is TRBD1 or TRBD2 (5 bases each). Germline V gene data show CDR1 as MNHEY and CDR2 as SVGEGT. The CDR3 sequence is 13 residues long.

J is TRBJ1-3 and V is TRBV19; D gene ambiguous. Trimming took off 7 bases at V and 0 bases at J, with 10 bases between the two ends. The CDR3 spans 14 residues. CDR1 is LNHDA and CDR2 is SQIVND in the germline V gene (reference sequence). The CDR3 DNA follows: TGTGCCAGTACCGAAGGGCTCTCTGGAAACACCATATATTTT. Protein product: CASTEGLSGNTIYF.

The V gene is TRBV7-2, the J gene TRBJ2-3, with 15 bases that match TRBD2. CDR1 is SGHTA, CDR2 FQGNSA, per germline. This CDR3 contains 17 residues. The J segment lost 0 bases and the V segment lost 5 bases, leaving 3 bases of the junction unmatched. CDR3 nucleotide sequence: TGTGCCAGCAGCCGCGGACTAGCGGGGGGGAGCACAGATACGCAGTATTTT. Its translation is CASSRGLAGGSTDTQYF.

This chain uses TRBV10-2 with TRBJ2-7; no clear D gene. The CDR3 has 15 amino acids. The germline V gene has CDR1 WSHSY and CDR2 SAAADI. Trimming took 4 bases from V and 5 from J, leaving 18 bases between them. CDR3 loop: CASSVAPRQIDEQYF. The DNA of the CDR3 is TGCGCCAGCAGTGTTGCACCCCGGCAAATAGACGAGCAGTACTTC.

This chain connects TRBV27 to TRBJ1-5; D ambiguous. There are 15 residues in the CDR3. Germline V gene data show CDR1 as MNHEY and CDR2 as SMNVEV (reference sequence). The V gene lost 2 bases and the J gene lost 1 base, with 9 bases spanning the gap. The CDR3 DNA reads as TGTGCCAGCAGTTTACAGGCCTACAGCAATCAGCCCCAGCATTTT. Its translation: CASSLQAYSNQPQHF.

J is TRBJ1-1 and V is TRBV4-1, with TRBD1 as a possible D gene (6 bases). The V end was cut by 0 bases, the J end by 3 bases, with 14 bases between. Germline V CDR1 and CDR2: MGHRA, YSYEKL. The CDR3 runs to 16 residues. The CDR3 DNA reads TGCGCCAGCAGCCAAGAACTTGGGGGCTCGGACACTGAAGCTTTCTTT. This sequence encodes CASSQELGGSDTEAFF.

This rearrangement joins TRBV4-1 to TRBJ1-3; D gene uncertain. There are 15 residues in the CDR3. Germline V CDR1 and CDR2: MGHRA, YSYEKL. Trimming took off 0 bases at V and 0 bases at J, with 6 bases between the two ends. Here the CDR3 reads CASSQDQGSGNTIYF. The CDR3 region has the DNA TGCGCCAGCAGCCAAGATCAAGGCTCTGGAAACACCATATATTTT.

The sample holds one count of this clone. The V and J genes are TRBV5-8 and TRBJ2-5, with TRBD2 as a possible D gene (5 bases). Per the germline V gene, CDR1 is SGHTS and CDR2 is YDEGEE. V lost 4 bases and J lost 4, with 17 bases in between. CDR3 length equals 15 residues. The CDR3 loop reads CASSPEVVGGETQYF. The CDR3, as DNA: TGTGCCAGCAGCCCGGAGGTGGTGGGCGGAGAGACCCAGTACTTC. Filled out from reference TRBV5-8 and TRBJ2-5, the complete variable domain reads EAGVTQSPTHLIKTRGQQATLRCSPISGHTSVYWYQQALGLGLQFLLWYDEGEERNRGNFPPRFSGRQFPNYSSELNVNALELEDSALYLCASSPEVVGGETQYFGPGTRLLVL.

The CDR3 coding sequence is TGTGCCAGTAGTATAGAAGCGGCTAGCTCCTACAATGAGCAGTTCTTC. It yields the protein CASSIEAASSYNEQFF. V usage is TRBV19 and J usage is TRBJ2-1; perhaps TRBD2 as D (5 bases). The CDR3 sequence is 16 residues long. Germline CDR1 and CDR2: LNHDA and SQIVND (reference sequence). Trimming pared 0 bases from V and 0 bases from J, leaving 9 bases between.

For this clone: Sequence at one end of the junction differs from germline and may be a read error. The chain is built from TRBV7-7 and TRBJ2-7; D is undetermined. The CDR3 is made up of 13 amino acids. The germline CDR1 and CDR2 sequences are SSHAT and FNYEAQ (reference sequence). The CDR3 spells CASSLDRYYEQYF. Written as DNA, the CDR3 is TGTGCTAGCAGCTTAGATCGGTACTACGAGCAGTACTTC.

The chain links TRBV11-3 to TRBJ1-3, with TRBD1 matching over 8 bases. Germline trimming cut 0 bases from V and 0 bases from J; bases unmatched to any gene: 1. Germline CDR1 SGHNT, CDR2 YENEEA. The CDR3 totals 16 residues. The CDR3 protein is CASSLDGTGSGNTIYF. CDR3 coding DNA: TGTGCCAGCAGCTTAGATGGGACAGGCTCTGGAAACACCATATATTTT.